These 5 T cell receptor beta chains came from one sample sequenced in a study of identical twins. In TCRdb, the 5' RACE reads were re-called with MiXCR into one record per CDR3 protein. The sample records approximately 500,000 distinct CDR3 sequences, less than 25% being singletons. This same sample was also taken into another study, of T cells expressing NK-cell markers.

The sequenced sample consisted of CD4+ T cells sorted from blood. The receptors derive from a woman aged 18-29 years in good health.

The chain joins TRBV6-1 to TRBJ1-5; no definite D call. V was pared by 6 bases and J by 5 bases, with 23 bases between. The CDR3 runs 17 residues. Germline CDR1 is MNHNS and CDR2 is SASEGT. CDR3 residues: CASSEGARSSLYQPQHF. CDR3 in DNA: TGTGCCAGCAGCGAGGGCGCTCGGTCCTCATTGTATCAGCCCCAGCATTTT.

This clonotype was recorded a few times. Written as DNA, the CDR3 is TGTGCCAGCTCATCCGGGACAGGGGGCCTTCGGGGCGGCTACACCTTC. Its protein product is CASSSGTGGLRGGYTF. The genes are TRBV18 and TRBJ1-2, with 12 bases matching TRBD1. V gave up 5 bases and J gave up 8 bases; unmatched junction bases: 12. Germline V lookup: CDR1 KGHSH, CDR2 LQKENI. This CDR3 is built from 16 residues.

The rearrangement links TRBV7-9 to TRBJ2-7; 9 bases align to TRBD1. With V trimmed by 5 bases and J by 3 bases, 5 bases remained unmatched. The CDR3 has 14 amino acids. Germline-derived CDR1 and CDR2 are SEHNR and FQNEAQ (reference sequence). CDR3 sequence (DNA): TGTGCCAGCAGCGCCGGGACAGGGATCTACGAGCAGTACTTC. It translates to CASSAGTGIYEQYF.

The genes are TRBV5-1 and TRBJ2-1; 9 bases match TRBD2. The CDR3 totals 17 residues. The germline V gene has CDR1 SGHRS and CDR2 YFSETQ. V lost 0 bases, J lost 3 bases, and 7 bases stayed unmatched. DNA of the CDR3: TGCGCCAGCAGCTTGGGCCCCCGCGGGGGGGACTACAATGAGCAGTTCTTC. As protein: CASSLGPRGGDYNEQFF.

This chain links TRBV20-1 with TRBJ2-3; TRBD1 aligns across 7 bases. The CDR3 runs to 14 residues. Germline trimming cut 3 bases from V and 3 bases from J; bases unmatched to any gene: 6. CDR1 DFQATT and CDR2 SNEGSKA come from the germline V gene (reference sequence). The CDR3 reads CSASYRQGTDTQYF. The CDR3 DNA sequence: TGCAGTGCTAGCTATCGACAGGGAACAGATACGCAGTATTTT.